This entry lists 32 T cell receptor beta chains sequenced from one sample in a study of control samples from healthy donors and cancer patients. Profiled with immunoSEQ multiplex PCR; TCRdb holds only in-frame clones, not every one. The sample consists of 250,000 to 300,000 clones, almost 85% of them appearing once. Specimen: PBMCs. The receptor set was obtained from a woman between 55 and 75 years old with lung cancer.

This clone has ten or more counts. The J gene is TRBJ2-3, the V gene TRBV5-4; D assignment may be TRBD1 or TRBD2 (5 bases each). CDR3 length: 16 amino acids. With 4 bases removed from V and 1 base from J, the gap between germline ends came to 16 bases. Germline V gene sequence: CDR1 SGHNT, CDR2 YYREEE (reference sequence). DNA for the CDR3: TGTGCCAGCAGCCGGCCGGGGCCTACTGGCACAGATACGCAGTATTTT. Its protein product is CASSRPGPTGTDTQYF. Based on the CDR3 plus reference TRBV5-4 and TRBJ2-3, the full variable domain is ETGVTQSPTHLIKTRGQQVTLRCSSQSGHNTVSWYQQALGQGPQFIFQYYREEENGRGNFPPRFSGLQFPNYSSELNVNALELDDSALYLCASSRPGPTGTDTQYFGPGTRLTVL.

CDR3 bases: TGTGCCAGCAGCTCAACCGGGACAGGGGGGACTGAAGCTTTCTTT. This codes for CASSSTGTGGTEAFF. This chain joins TRBV11-1 and TRBJ1-1; 11 bases map to TRBD1. In germline, CDR1 is SGHAT, CDR2 FQDESV (reference sequence). The CDR3 is 15 residues long. Trimming removed 4 bases from V and 5 bases from J; junction bases left unmatched: 6.

V usage is TRBV7-2 and J usage is TRBJ2-1; 8 nucleotides agree with TRBD2. The germline CDR1 and CDR2 sequences are SGHTA and FQGNSA. Trimming cost V 7 bases and J 3 bases; bases outside gene matches: 8. The CDR3 consists of 15 residues. The CDR3 nucleotides are TGTGCCAGCACCTTCGGTAGCGGGAACTACAATGAGCAGTTCTTC. Its protein product is CASTFGSGNYNEQFF.

For this clone: A much larger clone lies one base from this, so it may be a read error. V usage is TRBV6-5 and J usage is TRBJ1-3; D ambiguous. Trimming removed 2 bases at V and 0 bases at J, with 5 bases between. Per germline, CDR1 MNHEY and CDR2 SVGAGI. This CDR3 spans 14 amino acids. CDR3 bases: TGTGCCAGCAGTTACGAGAACTCTGGAAACACCATATATTTT. Its protein is CASSYENSGNTIYF.

The chain's CDR3 is CASSRTSGGSYEQYF. Written as DNA, the CDR3 is TGTGCCAGCAGCAGGACTAGCGGGGGTTCCTACGAGCAGTACTTC. This chain uses TRBV6-5 with TRBJ2-7, with 13 bases aligning to TRBD2. After removal of 6 bases from V and 1 base from J, the junction contained 3 bases not matched to a gene. Germline loops: CDR1 MNHEY, CDR2 SVGAGI. This CDR3 region has 15 residues.

The chain carries TRBV10-3 and TRBJ1-2; D is unresolved. CDR3 size: 14 residues. Germline V gives CDR1 ENHRY, CDR2 SYGVKD. V lost 2 bases and J lost 7, with 14 bases in between. This CDR3 reads CAISEIEGSGGYTF. In DNA form, the CDR3 reads TGTGCCATCAGTGAGATTGAAGGATCTGGTGGCTACACCTTC.

In this sample, this clone turned up many times. This rearrangement joins TRBV11-3 to TRBJ1-2; 7 bases are shared with TRBD1. The CDR3 sequence is 15 residues long. Germline V gene sequence: CDR1 SGHNT, CDR2 YENEEA. V was pared by 5 bases and J by 0 bases, with 6 bases of the junction left unmatched. The CDR3 nucleotides are TGTGCCAGCAGCCAGATTCAGGGGGCTAACTATGGCTACACCTTC. It codes for CASSQIQGANYGYTF.

The gene calls are TRBV7-8 and TRBJ1-1, with D possibly matching TRBD1 (6 bases). Germline CDR1 and CDR2: SGHVS and FQNEAQ. This CDR3 is 17 amino acids long. V lost 3 bases and J 1 base, leaving 18 bases between the germline ends. The chain's CDR3 is CASSFANPGHQNTEAFF. The CDR3 bases are TGTGCCAGCAGCTTCGCCAATCCGGGACACCAGAACACTGAAGCTTTCTTT.

V is TRBV11-2 and J is TRBJ2-2, with 7 positions matching TRBD1. The CDR3 contains 15 residues. Per germline, CDR1 SGHAT and CDR2 FQNNGV. V was pared by 4 bases and J by 2 bases, with 4 bases of the junction left unmatched. As DNA, the CDR3 is TGTGCCAGCAGCTGGAGACAGGGCAACACCGGGGAGCTGTTTTTT. It specifies CASSWRQGNTGELFF. The full variable domain, in which reference TRBV11-2 and TRBJ2-2 provide the parts outside the CDR3, is EAGVAQSPRYKIIEKRQSVAFWCNPISGHATLYWYQQILGQGPKLLIQFQNNGVVDDSQLPKDRFSAERLKGVDSTLKIQPAKLEDSAVYLCASSWRQGNTGELFFGEGSRLTVL.

The rearrangement joins TRBV28 to TRBJ2-7; 7 nucleotides line up with TRBD1. The J segment lost 5 bases and the V segment lost 5 bases, leaving 6 bases of the junction unmatched. This CDR3 region has 13 residues. In germline, CDR1 is MDHEN, CDR2 SYDVKM. The CDR3 sequence: CASSEGQRNEQYF. The CDR3, as DNA: TGTGCCAGCAGTGAGGGACAGAGAAACGAGCAGTACTTC.

This clone was seen a few times. The gene calls are TRBV27 and TRBJ2-7; maybe TRBD2 (7 bases). V lost 1 base, J lost 3 bases, and 13 bases lay in between. CDR1 MNHEY and CDR2 SMNVEV come from the germline V gene (reference sequence). The CDR3 is made up of 15 amino acids. The CDR3 DNA reads TGTGCCAGCAGTTTATGGGGGGGGCCCGACTACGAGCAGTACTTC. Translation gives CASSLWGGPDYEQYF.

This chain uses TRBV7-9 with TRBJ1-5; D gene uncertain. V shed 0 bases and J shed 5 bases, with 8 bases lying between them. The CDR3 totals 14 residues. CDR1 is SEHNR, CDR2 FQNEAQ, per germline (reference sequence). This chain's CDR3 is CASSLAGSDQPQHF. In DNA, the CDR3 is TGTGCCAGCAGCTTAGCAGGGAGTGATCAGCCCCAGCATTTT.

A single count supports this clone. The chain recombines TRBV30 with TRBJ1-1; 9 positions agree with TRBD1. Germline-derived CDR1 and CDR2 are GTSNPN and SVGIG (reference sequence). V gave up 5 bases and J gave up 1 base; unmatched junction bases: 5. The CDR3 runs to 14 residues. CDR3 amino acids: CAWRGQGRNTEAFF. The DNA for the CDR3 is TGTGCCTGGCGAGGACAGGGGAGGAACACTGAAGCTTTCTTT.

The J gene is TRBJ1-4, the V gene TRBV27, with D tentatively TRBD1 (6 bases). CDR3 length: 14 amino acids. V shed 3 bases and J shed 5 bases, with 10 bases lying between them. Germline V gene lookup returns CDR1 MNHEY and CDR2 SMNVEV (reference sequence). CDR3 amino acids: CASSFRRGNEKLFF. CDR3 nucleotides: TGTGCCAGCAGTTTTCGGAGGGGGAATGAAAAACTGTTTTTT.

The chain links TRBV7-9 to TRBJ1-4; the D gene is possibly TRBD1 (6 bases). The ends were cut back, 1 base at V and 8 bases at J, with 20 bases in the middle. Per germline, CDR1 SEHNR and CDR2 FQNEAQ (reference sequence). This CDR3 contains 17 residues. CDR3 sequence reads: CASSLGGTSNMGEKLFF. The CDR3, as DNA: TGTGCCAGCAGCTTAGGTGGGACATCTAATATGGGAGAAAAACTGTTTTTT.

The gene calls are TRBV28 and TRBJ2-7; 8 bases agree with TRBD1. This CDR3 spans 15 amino acids. Germline V gives CDR1 MDHEN, CDR2 SYDVKM. V lost 5 bases and J lost 2; bases outside the gene matches: 8. The CDR3: CASSLPGTGTYEQYF. The CDR3 DNA follows: TGTGCCAGCAGTCTCCCCGGGACAGGAACCTACGAGCAGTACTTC.

With regard to this clone: One junction end disagrees with the germline gene, perhaps due to a read error. CDR3 residues: CASSSLSFSHEQYF. CDR3 coding DNA: TGTGCCAGCAGCTCACTGTCCTTCTCCCACGAGCAGTACTTC. This chain joins TRBV7-2 and TRBJ2-7; D is undetermined. The CDR3 consists of 14 residues. Germline CDR1 SGHTA, CDR2 FQGNSA.

This clone came up a few times. V usage is TRBV2 and J usage is TRBJ2-1, with 15 bases aligning to TRBD2. The CDR3 is 15 amino acids. The germline gives CDR1 SNHLY, CDR2 FYNNEI. Germline trimming cut 7 bases from V and 7 bases from J; bases unmatched to any gene: 5. The CDR3 loop reads CASMSGLAGGNEQFF. CDR3 sequence (DNA): TGTGCCAGCATGTCGGGACTAGCGGGAGGAAATGAGCAGTTCTTC.

The V and J genes are TRBV27 and TRBJ2-7, with D tentatively TRBD2 (6 bases). Germline values: CDR1 MNHEY, CDR2 SMNVEV (reference sequence). The CDR3 is 13 amino acids. The ends were cut back, 6 bases at V and 4 bases at J, with 13 bases in the middle. This chain's CDR3 is CASRMGLTYEQYF. In DNA form, the CDR3 reads TGTGCCAGCAGGATGGGACTGACTTACGAGCAGTACTTC.

The chain uses TRBV2 and TRBJ2-2; 9 bases align to TRBD1. Trimming removed 10 bases from V and 4 bases from J; junction bases left unmatched: 10. In germline, CDR1 is SNHLY, CDR2 FYNNEI. The CDR3 has 15 residues. CDR3 amino acids: CATFRQGDITGELFF. CDR3 sequence (DNA): TGTGCCACATTTAGACAGGGGGACATCACCGGGGAGCTGTTTTTT.

This clone was detected a few times. DNA for the CDR3: TGTGCTAGTGGTTTAGGGCAGGTAAACACCGGGGAGCTGTTTTTT. This codes for CASGLGQVNTGELFF. The gene calls are TRBV12-5 and TRBJ2-2; D is ambiguous. The germline CDR1 and CDR2 sequences are LGHNT and FRNRAP. This CDR3 has 15 amino acids. Trimming took off 3 bases at V and 2 bases at J, with 10 bases between the two ends.

The chain joins TRBV6-6 to TRBJ2-7, with 12 nucleotides matching TRBD2. Germline-derived CDR1 and CDR2 are MNHNY and SVGAGI (reference sequence). CDR3 length: 15 residues. Trimming removed 6 bases from V and 1 base from J; junction bases left unmatched: 4. The chain's CDR3 is CASRTSGGTSYEQYF. Written as DNA, the CDR3 is TGTGCCAGCAGAACTAGCGGGGGGACTTCCTACGAGCAGTACTTC.

The chain recombines TRBV12-3 or TRBV12-4 with TRBJ2-2; no reliable D call. The CDR3 spans 13 residues. V shed 7 bases and J shed 2 bases, with 8 bases lying between them. CDR3 sequence (DNA): TGTGCCAGCAAGGACGGTAACACCGGGGAGCTGTTTTTT. Its translation: CASKDGNTGELFF.

On this clone: Within the sample, other DNA sequences also encode this same CDR3. The V gene is TRBV6-5, the J gene TRBJ2-1; perhaps TRBD1 as D (6 bases). This CDR3 comprises 13 residues. CDR1 MNHEY and CDR2 SVGAGI come from the germline V gene. V lost 4 bases and J lost 4, with 8 bases in between. This CDR3 reads CASSLDSYNEQFF. CDR3 coding DNA: TGTGCCAGCAGTTTGGACAGTTACAATGAGCAGTTCTTC.

V and J are TRBV9 and TRBJ2-7, with D possibly being TRBD2 (6 bases). V dropped 4 bases and J dropped 6 bases, with 17 bases sitting between them. This CDR3 is built from 14 residues. CDR1 and CDR2 (germline): SGDLS, YYNGEE. Written as DNA, the CDR3 is TGTGCCAGCAGCCAGGGACTGTCAAGTTCCGAGCAGTACTTC. Its translation: CASSQGLSSSEQYF.

The J gene is TRBJ1-1, the V gene TRBV5-1; weak D call: TRBD1 (5 bases). Germline lookup yields CDR1 SGHRS and CDR2 YFSETQ. The CDR3 has 13 residues. V was shortened by 1 base and J by 4 bases, with 8 bases between the two germline ends. DNA for the CDR3: TGCGCCAGCAGCTTGTGGCAGGGCACTGAAGCTTTCTTT. Its translation is CASSLWQGTEAFF. Drawing the rest from reference TRBV5-1 and TRBJ1-1, the complete variable domain is KAGVTQTPRYLIKTRGQQVTLSCSPISGHRSVSWYQQTPGQGLQFLFEYFSETQRNKGNFPGRFSGRQFSNSRSEMNVSTLELGDSALYLCASSLWQGTEAFFGQGTRLTVV.

This clone was observed once. V and J are TRBV3-1 (or the pseudogene TRBV3-2) and TRBJ1-4; unclear D gene. The germline V gene encodes CDR1 LGHDT and CDR2 YNNKEL (reference sequence). Trimming cost V 5 bases and J 0 bases, with 10 bases left between them. This CDR3 contains 15 residues. CDR3 nucleotides: TGTGCCAGCAGCTTCTGGAGGACAACTAATGAAAAACTGTTTTTT. Translating gives CASSFWRTTNEKLFF.

V and J are TRBV3-1 (or the pseudogene TRBV3-2) and TRBJ1-2; D gene unclear. The V end was cut by 6 bases, the J end by 0 bases, with 11 bases between. The germline V gene has CDR1 LGHDT and CDR2 YNNKEL (reference sequence). This CDR3 spans 14 amino acids. This CDR3 is CASRASLANYGYTF. The DNA of the CDR3 is TGTGCCAGCAGAGCCTCCCTAGCTAACTATGGCTACACCTTC.

Here the CDR3 DNA reads TGTGCCAGCAGCTATGGACGGTCCTCTGGAAACACCATATATTTT. Translated: CASSYGRSSGNTIYF. This chain links TRBV5-6 with TRBJ1-3; D unresolved. V was pared by 3 bases and J by 0 bases, with 10 bases between. The CDR3 has 15 amino acids. Per germline, CDR1 SGHDT and CDR2 YYEEEE.

In this sample, this clone turned up a few times. The chain has TRBV5-5 and TRBJ2-5, with 8 bases fitting TRBD2. V shed 6 bases, J shed 4 bases, and the junction held 14 bases outside the gene matches. The CDR3 is made up of 16 amino acids. Germline lookup yields CDR1 SGHKS and CDR2 YYEKEE (reference sequence). The CDR3 loop is CASTVPGRGDGETQYF. The DNA of the CDR3 is TGTGCCAGCACCGTCCCCGGGAGGGGGGACGGAGAGACCCAGTACTTC.

Concerning this clone: This may be a read error: a much more frequent sequence differs by one nucleotide. The chain combines TRBV7-9 with TRBJ1-1, with D tentatively TRBD1 (6 bases). Germline V gives CDR1 SEHNR, CDR2 FQNEAQ (reference sequence). The CDR3 runs to 13 residues. The germline V and J ends were trimmed by 2 bases and 3 bases, with 7 bases remaining between them. The CDR3, as DNA: TGTGCCAGCAGCTTACCAGGGGACACTGAAGCTTTCTTT. Translation: CASSLPGDTEAFF.

This sequence joins TRBV6-5 and TRBJ1-1, with D hard to call. CDR1 is MNHEY and CDR2 is SVGAGI in the germline V gene. The CDR3 has 11 amino acids. The CDR3 bases are TGTATCTCGACGGGCAACACTGAAGCTTTCTTT. This codes for CISTGNTEAFF.